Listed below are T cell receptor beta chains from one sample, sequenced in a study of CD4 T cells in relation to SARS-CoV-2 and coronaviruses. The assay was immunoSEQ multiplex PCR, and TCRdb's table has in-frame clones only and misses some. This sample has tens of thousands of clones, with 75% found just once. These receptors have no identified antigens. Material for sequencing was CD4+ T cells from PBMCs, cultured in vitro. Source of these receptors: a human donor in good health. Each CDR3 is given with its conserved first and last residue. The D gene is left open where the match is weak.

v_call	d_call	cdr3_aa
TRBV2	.	CASSRPGFDNSPLHF
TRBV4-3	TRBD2	CASSHRLAGGHNEQFF
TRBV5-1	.	CASSLGTAGNTIYF
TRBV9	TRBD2	CARLLAEKTNSTDTQYF
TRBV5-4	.	CASSLQQGINEQYF
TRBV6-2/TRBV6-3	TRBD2	CASSDIYGTSGFRHQETQYF
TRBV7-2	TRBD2	CASSLAVREASYEQYF
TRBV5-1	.	CASSWGDGVYGYTF
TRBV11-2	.	CASGVLRNTDTQYF
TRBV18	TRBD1	CASSPAGGAETQYF
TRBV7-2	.	CASSLGGRANEKLFF
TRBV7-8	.	CASSSRVASGNTIYF
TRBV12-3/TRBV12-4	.	CASSTTGSESYTF
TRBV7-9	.	CASTKGRGAHSYNSPLHF
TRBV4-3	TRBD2	CASSQEGGFQETQYF